This T cell receptor (beta chain) originates from a study of response to subunit inactivated influenza vaccine. This clonotype was detected a few times. The antigen remains unidentified. Notes on the study in general: Researchers suggested that each seasonal influenza vaccination recruits few new T cells.

MiXCR, run by TCRdb on the RT-PCR reads, gives a single entry per CDR3 protein. The data show a few hundred thousand distinct CDR3 sequences, 21% seen once. Germline CDR1 SQVTM, CDR2 ANQGSEA. The CDR3 sequence is 13 residues long. The V and J ends lost 4 bases and 3 bases, in that order; junction bases with no gene match: 3. The rearrangement links TRBV29-1 to TRBJ2-3; 8 bases line up with TRBD1. The material sequenced was PBMCs from blood, taken approximately 22 months after vaccination. The receptor's source is a man aged 50-75 years who received an inactivated influenza vaccine. The DNA for the CDR3 is TGCAGCGTTGGAAGGGACAGGACAGATACGCAGTATTTT. Its protein product is CSVGRDRTDTQYF.